A single sample gave rise to the 23 T cell receptor beta chains below, sequenced in a study of T cells after yellow fever vaccination. A single record per CDR3 protein comes from TCRdb applying MiXCR to the 5' RACE reads. Here the sample spans about 94,000 distinct CDR3 sequences, roughly 10% being singletons. Material: CD8+ T cells not binding an NS4B(214-222) dextramer, sorted from PBMCs, obtained around 14 days after the first yellow fever vaccination. The receptor set was obtained from a man between 18 and 35 years old who received the YFV17D yellow fever vaccine.

On this clonotype: Germline is not matched at one junction end, which may reflect a read error. The V gene is TRBV7-3, the J gene TRBJ2-3, with a tentative D call TRBD1 (6 bases). Germline CDR1 SGHTA, CDR2 FQGTGA. The CDR3 has 15 residues. CDR3 nucleotides: TGTGCCAGCAGTCTCCTTGCAGGCCCAGGGGATACGCATTATTTT. Translated, it gives CASSLLAGPGDTHYF. Based on the CDR3 plus reference TRBV7-3 and TRBJ2-3, the full variable domain is GAGVSQTPSNKVTEKGKYVELRCDPISGHTALYWYRQSLGQGPEFLIYFQGTGAADDSGLPNDRFFAVRPEGSVSTLKIQRTERGDSAVYLCASSLLAGPGDTHYFGPGTRLTVL.

The table lists this clonotype with a few counts. The chain employs TRBV4-1 and TRBJ2-7, with 12 positions matching TRBD2. V lost 4 bases to trimming and J lost 1 base; unmatched junction nucleotides: 11. The germline CDR1 and CDR2 sequences are MGHRA and YSYEKL. This CDR3 region has 18 residues. The DNA for the CDR3 is TGCGCCAGCAGCCCCCTACCACCGGGACTAGCGGGTTCCTACGAGCAGTACTTC. Protein product: CASSPLPPGLAGSYEQYF.

This rearrangement joins TRBV19 to TRBJ1-2, with D unresolved. V dropped 3 bases and J dropped 5 bases, with 10 bases sitting between them. The CDR3 has 13 amino acids. The germline V gene encodes CDR1 LNHDA and CDR2 SQIVND (reference sequence). The CDR3: CASSIAEFYGYTF. The CDR3 DNA reads as TGTGCCAGTAGTATCGCTGAATTTTATGGCTACACCTTC.

This clonotype was recorded a few times. This CDR3 reads CASSNPYRGGEQYV. CDR3 in DNA: TGTGCCAGCAGTAACCCATACAGGGGTGGCGAGCAGTACGTC. The chain links TRBV28 to TRBJ2-7; the match to TRBD1 covers 7 bases. This CDR3 contains 14 residues. Germline V lookup: CDR1 MDHEN, CDR2 SYDVKM. V trimming: 5 bases; J trimming: 6 bases; junction bases outside the gene matches: 10.

For the CDR3, the DNA is TGCGCCAGCAGCCAAGATCATCGGACAGGGGGGTGGAATGGCTACACCTTC. Its translation: CASSQDHRTGGWNGYTF. The gene calls are TRBV4-3 and TRBJ1-2; TRBD1 matches 10 bases. The germline gives CDR1 LGHNA, CDR2 YSLEER. The CDR3 consists of 17 residues. J gave up 6 bases and V 0 bases, and 10 bases lay outside the gene matches.

The gene calls are TRBV6-2 or TRBV6-3 and TRBJ1-2; D is ambiguous. The CDR3 is 11 residues long. The germline V gene encodes CDR1 MNHEY and CDR2 SVGEGT. The CDR3 DNA is TGTCCCACAGCCATCGACTATGGCTACACCTTC. Amino acids: CPTAIDYGYTF.

This clonotype was observed many times. The chain links TRBV5-4 to TRBJ2-1, with unresolved D. The V end lost 0 bases, the J end lost 5 bases, and 9 bases lay between the germline ends. Germline V gene lookup returns CDR1 SGHNT and CDR2 YYREEE (reference sequence). This CDR3 is 14 amino acids long. CDR3 residues: CASSLEPVNNEQFF. For the CDR3, the DNA is TGTGCCAGCAGCTTGGAGCCAGTCAACAATGAGCAGTTCTTC.

This chain joins TRBV12-3 or TRBV12-4 and TRBJ2-2; 8 nucleotides agree with TRBD1. V lost 5 bases and J lost 0; bases outside the gene matches: 8. This CDR3 is 17 amino acids long. The CDR3 region is CASSQSWGQANTGELFF. In DNA form, the CDR3 reads TGTGCCAGCAGTCAAAGTTGGGGACAGGCGAACACCGGGGAGCTGTTTTTT.

In its sample, this clonotype was seen a few times. This rearrangement joins TRBV29-1 to TRBJ1-1, with unresolved D. V was trimmed by 0 bases and J by 7 bases, leaving 15 bases between them. The CDR3 is made up of 14 amino acids. In germline, CDR1 is SQVTM, CDR2 ANQGSEA. The CDR3 bases are TGCAGCGTTGAAGATAGTTGGGCGGCAGGTGAAGCTTTCTTT. Translating gives CSVEDSWAAGEAFF.

The chain employs TRBV18 and TRBJ2-7; weak D call: TRBD1 (5 bases). The V gene lost 6 bases and the J gene lost 4 bases, with 13 bases spanning the gap. The germline V gene encodes CDR1 KGHSH and CDR2 LQKENI. The CDR3 spans 13 residues. The CDR3 nucleotides read TGTGCCAGCTCCCTAGACAGAGTATACGAGCAGTACTTC. It encodes CASSLDRVYEQYF.

The chain is built from TRBV5-5 and TRBJ2-7; D perhaps matches TRBD1 (5 bases). V was trimmed by 2 bases and J by 6 bases, leaving 15 bases between them. Germline V gene sequence: CDR1 SGHKS, CDR2 YYEKEE (reference sequence). This CDR3 region has 14 residues. CDR3 region: CASSLRAGSGEQYF. The CDR3 nucleotides are TGTGCCAGCAGCTTACGGGCAGGGTCAGGCGAGCAGTACTTC.

This clonotype was counted between two and nine times. The chain recombines TRBV19 with TRBJ2-1, with no clear D. Trimming took 3 bases from V and 9 from J, leaving 12 bases between them. The CDR3 runs to 13 residues. Germline V gene lookup returns CDR1 LNHDA and CDR2 SQIVND (reference sequence). The DNA of the CDR3 is TGTGCCAGTAGTATCGGATCAGGCAGTGAGCAGTTCTTC. Protein: CASSIGSGSEQFF.

This clonotype was detected a few times. The chain links TRBV27 to TRBJ1-1, with TRBD1 identical over 8 bases. The CDR3 is 16 residues long. CDR1 and CDR2 (germline): MNHEY, SMNVEV (reference sequence). J was trimmed by 0 bases and V by 5 bases; bases with no gene match: 8. The CDR3 DNA is TGTGCCAGCAGTGCCGGGACAGGACACTTGAACACTGAAGCTTTCTTT. Translation gives CASSAGTGHLNTEAFF.

The chain employs TRBV14 and TRBJ2-2; tentative D call: TRBD2 (5 bases). The V end lost 1 base, the J end lost 1 base, and 7 bases lay between the germline ends. Germline assignment: CDR1 SGHDN and CDR2 FVKESK. The CDR3 has 15 amino acids. The CDR3 sequence is CASSQVGENTGELFF. CDR3 bases: TGTGCCAGCAGCCAAGTGGGAGAGAACACCGGGGAGCTGTTTTTT.

V and J are TRBV7-9 and TRBJ2-7, with 7 bases lining up with TRBD1. The CDR3 runs to 13 residues. V was clipped by 8 bases and J by 6 bases; unmatched bases: 10. Germline V gene sequence: CDR1 SEHNR, CDR2 FQNEAQ (reference sequence). This chain's CDR3 is CASGSDRTSEQYV. Here the CDR3 DNA reads TGTGCCAGCGGGTCGGACAGGACCTCCGAGCAGTACGTC.

This clonotype has a handful of counts. CDR3 sequence: CASRTGTREAFF. CDR3 sequence (DNA): TGTGCCAGTAGAACAGGGACGCGGGAAGCTTTCTTT. The chain is built from TRBV19 and TRBJ1-1; weak D call: TRBD1 (6 bases). CDR1 is LNHDA, CDR2 SQIVND, per germline (reference sequence). Trimming stripped 6 bases from V and 8 bases from J, with 13 bases between. The CDR3 covers 12 residues. Based on the CDR3 plus reference TRBV19 and TRBJ1-1, the full variable domain is DGGITQSPKYLFRKEGQNVTLSCEQNLNHDAMYWYRQDPGQGLRLIYYSQIVNDFQKGDIAEGYSVSREKKESFPLTVTSAQKNPTAFYLCASRTGTREAFFGQGTRLTVV.

This clonotype was observed a handful of times. J is TRBJ2-7 and V is TRBV11-2; D possibly uses TRBD1 or TRBD2 (5 bases each). V lost 1 base, J lost 1 base, and 14 bases lay in between. The CDR3 is made up of 16 amino acids. CDR1 and CDR2 (germline): SGHAT, FQNNGV. The CDR3 protein is CASSLVSRGRSYEQYF. The CDR3 bases are TGTGCCAGCAGCTTAGTTTCGAGGGGCCGATCCTACGAGCAGTACTTC.

This clonotype was counted a few times. This chain connects TRBV6-2 or TRBV6-3 to TRBJ2-1; D is unresolved. Per germline, CDR1 MNHEY and CDR2 SVGEGT. Trimming left V 0 bases short and J 4 bases short, with 7 bases between. The CDR3 sequence is 14 residues long. CDR3 region: CASSYSVAYNEQFF. The CDR3 DNA is TGTGCCAGCAGTTACTCGGTCGCATACAATGAGCAGTTCTTC.

The genes are TRBV20-1 and TRBJ2-1; no clear D. The CDR3 has 14 residues. Trimming removed 1 base from V and 3 bases from J, with 10 bases in between. CDR1 is DFQATT and CDR2 is SNEGSKA in the germline V gene (reference sequence). The CDR3 here is CSARVRNIYNEQFF. The CDR3 nucleotides read TGCAGTGCTAGAGTTCGGAATATCTACAATGAGCAGTTCTTC.

The rearrangement links TRBV5-5 to TRBJ2-1; TRBD1 matches 8 bases. Germline CDR1 and CDR2: SGHKS and YYEKEE (reference sequence). CDR3 length: 14 amino acids. Germline trimming cut 4 bases from V and 8 bases from J; bases unmatched to any gene: 8. CDR3 DNA sequence: TGTGCCAGCAGCCTCCGGGACAGGTTGCATGAGCAGTTCTTC. It codes for CASSLRDRLHEQFF. Complete variable domain (other parts from reference TRBV5-5 and TRBJ2-1): DAGVTQSPTHLIKTRGQQVTLRCSPISGHKSVSWYQQVLGQGPQFIFQYYEKEERGRGNFPDRFSARQFPNYSSELNVNALLLGDSALYLCASSLRDRLHEQFFGPGTRLTVL.

This clonotype has a handful of counts. The chain combines TRBV5-1 with TRBJ2-1; D could derive from TRBD1 or TRBD2 (6 bases each). Germline CDR1 and CDR2: SGHRS and YFSETQ. This CDR3 has 14 residues. Deletions cut 8 bases from V and 6 bases from J, with 18 bases between. In nucleotides, the CDR3 is TGCGCCAGTCAGGAGGGGCAGGGGATCAATGAGCAGTTCTTC. As protein: CASQEGQGINEQFF.

This clonotype turned up a few times. The chain joins TRBV5-8 to TRBJ1-2; D ambiguous. The CDR3 has 15 residues. Germline V CDR1 and CDR2: SGHTS, YDEGEE. The ends were cut back, 2 bases at V and 0 bases at J, with 11 bases in the middle. The CDR3 reads CASSFPQRTNYGYTF. The CDR3 DNA sequence: TGTGCCAGCAGCTTCCCCCAGCGCACTAACTATGGCTACACCTTC.

This clonotype turned up a few times. The chain recombines TRBV7-8 with TRBJ2-7, with 7 bases identical to TRBD2. CDR1 and CDR2 from the germline V gene are SGHVS and FQNEAQ. The CDR3 consists of 13 residues. V was clipped by 6 bases and J by 5 bases; unmatched bases: 7. DNA for the CDR3: TGTGCCAGCAGACTTTTAGCGGGCCACGAGCAGTACTTC. Amino acids: CASRLLAGHEQYF.